This T cell receptor (beta chain) was captured by sequencing in a study of graft-versus-host responses after intestinal transplantation. Study at large: Recipients had transplants, and these were multivisceral, liver-intestinal, or isolated intestinal. Study-wide results and limits: Within the allografts of patients who had graft-donor T cell macrochimerism, graft-versus-host to host-versus-graft clonal ratios were high.

For this clone: Its antigen is undetermined.

The CDR3 loop spans 14 amino acids. Germline V CDR1 and CDR2: SGHNT, YYREEE (reference sequence). Trimming removed 2 bases from V and 4 bases from J, with 12 bases in between. Sequenced by immunoSEQ multiplex PCR; TCRdb stores in-frame clones only, minus some. The sample records some 84,000 clones, approximately 82% being singletons. The receptor was isolated from a human donor who received an intestinal transplant. The material was unstimulated CD4+ T cells sorted from spleen or lymph node cells, obtained before intestinal transplant. The chain employs TRBV5-4 and TRBJ1-2; D is ambiguous. The CDR3: CASSFYGMLYGYTF. The CDR3 DNA reads TGTGCCAGCAGCTTTTACGGTATGCTCTATGGCTACACCTTC.